The 7 T cell receptor beta chains in this list originate from one sample, sequenced in a study of radiotherapy plus CTLA-4 blockade in lung cancer. Clones were sequenced by immunoSEQ multiplex PCR, and TCRdb holds only the in-frame ones, with some missing. The sample lists roughly 97,000 clones, roughly 74% occurring once. Sequences were derived from peripheral blood, sampled from a patient treated with radiotherapy plus ipilimumab. The receptors stem from a human donor with non-small cell lung cancer who had a partial response to radiotherapy plus ipilimumab. Some clones in this sample may be carry-over from other donors' samples.

Comments on this clone: A junction end diverges from the germline sequence, so it may reflect a read error. This chain connects TRBV6-1 to TRBJ2-7; 9 bases map to TRBD1. Germline-derived CDR1 and CDR2 are MNHNS and SASEGT. The CDR3 is 15 residues long. The CDR3 loop is CASREPGTGRNEQYF. CDR3 nucleotides: TGTGCCAGCCGTGAACCCGGGACAGGGAGGAACGAGCAGTACTTC.

Of note for this clone: The junction departs from germline at one end; a sequencing error may be responsible. This chain joins TRBV6-1 and TRBJ1-1; 9 positions agree with TRBD1. Looked up from germline, CDR1 is MNHNS and CDR2 is SASEGT. The CDR3 runs to 13 residues. CDR3 sequence: CASSKGRGGTGHF. The CDR3 bases are TGTGCCAGCAGTAAAGGTCGAGGAGGGACAGGGCACTTT.

This clone appeared a few times. The rearrangement links TRBV7-9 to TRBJ2-3; 9 nucleotides align to TRBD1. CDR3 length: 15 amino acids. Germline trimming cut 4 bases from V and 0 bases from J; bases unmatched to any gene: 2. The germline gives CDR1 SEHNR, CDR2 FQNEAQ (reference sequence). CDR3 in amino acids: CASSWTGASTDTQYF. In DNA form, the CDR3 reads TGTGCCAGCAGCTGGACAGGGGCTAGCACAGATACGCAGTATTTT.

The chain recombines TRBV12-2 with TRBJ1-2; TRBD1 is the table's D call, not checked against the DNA. TRBV12-2 is deemed a pseudogene. This CDR3 has 14 amino acids. The CDR3, as DNA: TGTGCAAGTCGCGACCGGACAGTGATCTATGGCTACACCTTC. As protein: CASRDRTVIYGYTF.

The chain uses TRBV28 and TRBJ2-7; 7 positions match TRBD2. The CDR3 is 16 residues long. V was clipped by 5 bases and J by 3 bases; unmatched bases: 13. Germline CDR1 reads MDHEN; CDR2 reads SYDVKM. CDR3 DNA: TGTGCCAGCAGTCCCTCCGGGGGGAAGGCCTACTACGAGCAGTACTTC. Protein product: CASSPSGGKAYYEQYF.

The chain combines TRBV5-8 with TRBJ1-1, with D perhaps matching TRBD1 (5 bases). This CDR3 has 14 residues. Per the germline V gene, CDR1 is SGHTS and CDR2 is YDEGEE. V lost 0 bases and J lost 5, with 11 bases in between. Here the CDR3 reads CASSLGAGRTEAFF. The CDR3 DNA sequence: TGTGCCAGCAGCTTGGGTGCAGGGAGGACTGAAGCTTTCTTT.

V and J are TRBV6-6 and TRBJ1-2; D unresolved. Trimming left V 5 bases short and J 2 bases short, with 9 bases between. Germline V gene sequence: CDR1 MNHNY, CDR2 SVGAGI (reference sequence). The CDR3 has 13 amino acids. For the CDR3, the DNA is TGTGCCAGCAGTCCCGGGAGCAACTATGGCTACACCTTC. This gives the protein CASSPGSNYGYTF.